These T cell receptor beta chains were read from a single sample in a study of control samples from healthy donors and cancer patients. Only in-frame clones appear in the TCRdb table, and some are missing; sequencing was by immunoSEQ multiplex PCR. Here the sample spans over 70,000 clones, 85% to 90% being singletons. The sequencing sample was made of PBMCs. The receptors shown here come from a woman aged 45-65 years with colorectal cancer. Both conserved end residues are part of each CDR3. Fields, in order: CDR3 length, clone size, D gene, J gene, V gene, CDR3 protein, CDR3 DNA. The D gene is left open where the match is weak. A clone size is listed for some rows: how often the clone was seen (once, few, many), or a class if it is expanded.

CDR3 length: 15
clone size: -
D gene: -
J gene: TRBJ1-6
V gene: TRBV5-4
CDR3 protein: CASSSGLRADSPLHF
CDR3 DNA: TGTGCCAGCAGCTCGGGACTCAGGGCGGATTCACCCCTCCACTTT

CDR3 length: 13
clone size: -
D gene: -
J gene: TRBJ2-5
V gene: TRBV6-5
CDR3 protein: CASTDLGSETQYF
CDR3 DNA: TGTGCCAGCACCGACTTGGGTTCCGAGACCCAGTACTTC

CDR3 length: 11
clone size: -
D gene: -
J gene: TRBJ1-2
V gene: TRBV25-1
CDR3 protein: CASSEFDGYTF
CDR3 DNA: TGTGCCAGCAGTGAATTTGATGGCTACACCTTC

CDR3 length: 15
clone size: -
D gene: TRBD1
J gene: TRBJ2-1
V gene: TRBV4-3
CDR3 protein: CASSRGQGMYNEQFF
CDR3 DNA: TGCGCCAGCAGCCGGGGACAGGGGATGTACAATGAGCAGTTCTTC

CDR3 length: 16
clone size: -
D gene: TRBD2
J gene: TRBJ2-3
V gene: TRBV2
CDR3 protein: CASGEGSGVHTDTQYF
CDR3 DNA: TGTGCCAGCGGTGAGGGTAGCGGGGTACACACAGATACGCAGTATTTT

CDR3 length: 11
clone size: -
D gene: -
J gene: TRBJ2-1
V gene: TRBV18
CDR3 protein: CASSPGNEQFF
CDR3 DNA: TGTGCCAGCTCACCAGGGAATGAGCAGTTCTTC

CDR3 length: 15
clone size: -
D gene: TRBD1
J gene: TRBJ1-2
V gene: TRBV6-4
CDR3 protein: CASSDNGRGDYGYTF
CDR3 DNA: TGTGCCAGCAGTGATAATGGCAGGGGGGACTATGGCTACACCTTC

CDR3 length: 13
clone size: -
D gene: -
J gene: TRBJ1-6
V gene: TRBV18
CDR3 protein: CASSPGRESPLHF
CDR3 DNA: TGTGCCAGCTCACCCGGGAGAGAGTCACCCCTCCACTTT

CDR3 length: 17
clone size: -
D gene: TRBD2
J gene: TRBJ2-1
V gene: TRBV6-2/TRBV6-3
CDR3 protein: CASSYRSGGVSYNEQFF
CDR3 DNA: TGTGCCAGCAGTTACAGAAGCGGGGGGGTCTCCTACAATGAGCAGTTCTTC

CDR3 length: 14
clone size: -
D gene: -
J gene: TRBJ1-6
V gene: TRBV2
CDR3 protein: CASMNGVGNSPLHF
CDR3 DNA: TGTGCCAGCATGAACGGGGTGGGTAATTCACCCCTCCACTTT

CDR3 length: 15
clone size: -
D gene: -
J gene: TRBJ2-2
V gene: TRBV7-8
CDR3 protein: CASSLGGWNTGELFF
CDR3 DNA: TGTGCCAGCAGCTTAGGGGGCTGGAACACCGGGGAGCTGTTTTTT

CDR3 length: 17
clone size: -
D gene: -
J gene: TRBJ2-2
V gene: TRBV13
CDR3 protein: CASTYGGGGRNTGELFF
CDR3 DNA: TGTGCCAGCACTTACGGGGGAGGAGGACGAAACACCGGGGAGCTGTTTTTT

CDR3 length: 14
clone size: -
D gene: -
J gene: TRBJ1-2
V gene: TRBV7-2
CDR3 protein: CASSLVSLNYGYTF
CDR3 DNA: TGTGCCAGCAGCCTGGTCAGCCTTAACTATGGCTACACCTTC

CDR3 length: 18
clone size: -
D gene: -
J gene: TRBJ2-1
V gene: TRBV10-1
CDR3 protein: CASSPDKGTVLQYNEQFF
CDR3 DNA: TGCGCCAGCAGCCCCGACAAGGGAACTGTGTTGCAGTACAATGAGCAGTTCTTC

CDR3 length: 15
clone size: -
D gene: -
J gene: TRBJ2-5
V gene: TRBV10-3
CDR3 protein: CAISEQGMYQETQYF
CDR3 DNA: TGTGCCATCAGTGAGCAGGGGATGTACCAAGAGACCCAGTACTTC

CDR3 length: 16
clone size: -
D gene: -
J gene: TRBJ1-1
V gene: TRBV27
CDR3 protein: CASSLWGGRMRTEAFF
CDR3 DNA: TGTGCCAGCAGTTTATGGGGTGGGCGGATGAGGACTGAAGCTTTCTTT

CDR3 length: 15
clone size: -
D gene: -
J gene: TRBJ2-1
V gene: TRBV27
CDR3 protein: CASSLYRPSTNEQFF
CDR3 DNA: TGTGCCAGCAGTTTATACAGGCCATCCACCAATGAGCAGTTCTTC

CDR3 length: 15
clone size: -
D gene: -
J gene: TRBJ2-1
V gene: TRBV5-6
CDR3 protein: CASSLGDRAYNEQFF
CDR3 DNA: TGTGCCAGCAGCTTGGGTGACAGAGCCTACAATGAGCAGTTCTTC

CDR3 length: 14
clone size: -
D gene: -
J gene: TRBJ2-5
V gene: TRBV19
CDR3 protein: CASSTSGQGETQYF
CDR3 DNA: TGTGCCAGTAGTACAAGTGGGCAGGGAGAGACCCAGTACTTC

CDR3 length: 16
clone size: -
D gene: -
J gene: TRBJ1-2
V gene: TRBV3-1/TRBV3-2
CDR3 protein: CASSQGGHVPHYGYTF
CDR3 DNA: TGTGCCAGCAGCCAAGGGGGACACGTGCCTCACTATGGCTACACCTTC

CDR3 length: 13
clone size: -
D gene: TRBD1
J gene: TRBJ1-2
V gene: TRBV4-3
CDR3 protein: CASSQEGQAGYTF
CDR3 DNA: TGCGCCAGCAGCCAAGAGGGACAGGCAGGCTACACCTTC

CDR3 length: 14
clone size: -
D gene: TRBD1
J gene: TRBJ1-4
V gene: TRBV3-1/TRBV3-2
CDR3 protein: CASSRDRGNEKLFF
CDR3 DNA: TGTGCCAGCAGCCGGGACAGGGGAAATGAAAAACTGTTTTTT

CDR3 length: 15
clone size: -
D gene: -
J gene: TRBJ2-3
V gene: TRBV27
CDR3 protein: CASTTWGDSGDTQYF
CDR3 DNA: TGTGCCAGCACTACCTGGGGGGACAGTGGGGATACGCAGTATTTT

CDR3 length: 12
clone size: -
D gene: -
J gene: TRBJ1-2
V gene: TRBV19
CDR3 protein: CASSETRGGYTF
CDR3 DNA: TGTGCCAGTAGCGAAACCCGGGGCGGCTACACCTTC

CDR3 length: 15
clone size: -
D gene: TRBD2
J gene: TRBJ2-3
V gene: TRBV7-2
CDR3 protein: CASSFLAVITDTQYF
CDR3 DNA: TGTGCCAGCAGCTTTCTAGCGGTGATCACAGATACGCAGTATTTT

CDR3 length: 16
clone size: -
D gene: TRBD1
J gene: TRBJ1-6
V gene: TRBV6-5
CDR3 protein: CASSYSGTGANSPLHF
CDR3 DNA: TGTGCCAGCAGTTACTCCGGGACAGGAGCTAATTCACCCCTCCACTTT

CDR3 length: 14
clone size: few
D gene: -
J gene: TRBJ1-5
V gene: TRBV28
CDR3 protein: CASSFNGLGQPQHF
CDR3 DNA: TGTGCCAGCAGTTTTAATGGGTTAGGGCAGCCCCAGCATTTT

CDR3 length: 14
clone size: -
D gene: -
J gene: TRBJ1-2
V gene: TRBV27
CDR3 protein: CASSLWAGGNGYAF
CDR3 DNA: -

CDR3 length: 14
clone size: -
D gene: -
J gene: TRBJ1-1
V gene: TRBV30
CDR3 protein: CAWRTWGTITEAFF
CDR3 DNA: TGTGCCTGGAGAACCTGGGGCACGATCACTGAAGCTTTCTTT

CDR3 length: 15
clone size: -
D gene: -
J gene: TRBJ1-5
V gene: TRBV9
CDR3 protein: CASSVGDGANQPQHF
CDR3 DNA: TGTGCCAGCAGCGTAGGGGACGGAGCGAATCAGCCCCAGCATTTT

CDR3 length: 15
clone size: -
D gene: TRBD1
J gene: TRBJ1-2
V gene: TRBV7-2
CDR3 protein: CASSHRDSLPSGYTF
CDR3 DNA: TGTGCCAGCAGCCACCGGGACAGCCTGCCTTCCGGCTACACCTTC

CDR3 length: 15
clone size: -
D gene: TRBD2
J gene: TRBJ2-3
V gene: TRBV6-5
CDR3 protein: CASSYSGGPTDTQYF
CDR3 DNA: TGTGCCAGCAGTTATAGCGGGGGGCCTACAGATACGCAGTATTTT

CDR3 length: 13
clone size: -
D gene: -
J gene: TRBJ1-2
V gene: TRBV20-1
CDR3 protein: CSASVGTNYGYTF
CDR3 DNA: TGCAGTGCTAGTGTGGGAACTAACTATGGCTACACCTTC

CDR3 length: 15
clone size: -
D gene: -
J gene: TRBJ1-5
V gene: TRBV7-4
CDR3 protein: CASSLAQGGNQPQHF
CDR3 DNA: TGTGCCAGCAGCTTAGCGCAGGGCGGCAATCAGCCCCAGCATTTT

CDR3 length: 16
clone size: -
D gene: -
J gene: TRBJ2-3
V gene: TRBV5-1
CDR3 protein: CASSLVGAEGTDTQYF
CDR3 DNA: TGCGCCAGCAGCTTGGTTGGAGCTGAGGGTACAGATACGCAGTATTTT

CDR3 length: 14
clone size: -
D gene: -
J gene: TRBJ1-2
V gene: TRBV10-2
CDR3 protein: CASKTDNSNYGYTF
CDR3 DNA: TGCGCCAGTAAGACGGACAACTCTAACTATGGCTACACCTTC

CDR3 length: 13
clone size: -
D gene: -
J gene: TRBJ2-3
V gene: TRBV6-5
CDR3 protein: CASKQGGTDTQYF
CDR3 DNA: TGTGCCAGCAAACAGGGCGGCACAGATACGCAGTATTTT

CDR3 length: 16
clone size: -
D gene: -
J gene: TRBJ1-1
V gene: TRBV9
CDR3 protein: CASSAGTNFMNTEAFF
CDR3 DNA: TGTGCCAGCAGCGCCGGGACAAACTTTATGAACACTGAAGCTTTCTTT